The clone carrying this TCR beta chain has only a few counts. What it recognizes is unknown. Any gene name here is a mouse gene name. The CDR3 is cut off 4 residues early in the read; its end comes from the germline J gene. cDNA reverse transcribed from extracted RNA served as the sequencing template. Only in-frame clones appear in the TCRdb table, and some are missing; sequencing was by immunoSEQ multiplex PCR. Altogether approximately 110,000 clones were found in the sample, and no singletons occur. The sample originates from a study of CD8+ T cells in alopecia areata. Whole-study findings and limits: Especially in alopecia totalis/universalis, lesional scalp showed greater clonality than normal scalp did.

The CDR3 consists of 14 residues. Germline values: CDR1 LGHNA, CDR2 YNLKQL (reference sequence). This chain uses TRBV5 with TRBJ2-5; D possibly matches TRBD1 or TRBD2 (6 bases each). The source material was lesional skin. The clonotype comes from a C3H/HeJ mouse with alopecia areata. The strain is characterized by the MHC haplotype H2-k. Incomplete CDR3 DNA: TGTGCCAGCAGCCAAGGGGGGCTGGTGGAC. This codes for CASSQGGLVD. The full CDR3 is CASSQGGLVDTQYF.